Below, 16 T cell receptor beta chains from the same sample are listed, as sequenced in a study of radiotherapy plus CTLA-4 blockade in lung cancer. Libraries were prepared by immunoSEQ multiplex PCR; TCRdb keeps only in-frame clonotypes and omits some of them. In the table there are about 97,000 clones, 65% to 80% of which are singletons. The sequenced sample was peripheral blood, obtained from a patient treated with radiotherapy plus ipilimumab. Every receptor here comes from a human donor with non-small cell lung cancer who had a partial response to radiotherapy plus ipilimumab. Some clones in this sample may be carry-over from other donors' samples.

V usage is TRBV11-2 and J usage is TRBJ2-7; TRBD2 matches at 8 bases. Germline V gene sequence: CDR1 SGHAT, CDR2 FQNNGV. The CDR3 spans 14 residues. J was trimmed by 6 bases and V by 1 base; bases with no gene match: 5. The CDR3 loop reads CASSLASGSSEQYF. The CDR3 nucleotides read TGTGCCAGCAGCTTAGCTAGCGGGTCATCCGAGCAGTACTTC. The whole variable domain, remainder taken from reference TRBV11-2 and TRBJ2-7, is EAGVAQSPRYKIIEKRQSVAFWCNPISGHATLYWYQQILGQGPKLLIQFQNNGVVDDSQLPKDRFSAERLKGVDSTLKIQPAKLEDSAVYLCASSLASGSSEQYFGPGTRLTVT.

In its sample, this clone was seen a few times. J is TRBJ2-1 and V is TRBV6-1; D ambiguous. V lost 5 bases and J lost 8, with 7 bases in between. Germline V gene lookup returns CDR1 MNHNS and CDR2 SASEGT. The CDR3 is 11 amino acids. CDR3 in amino acids: CASSYGYEQFF. CDR3 in DNA: TGTGCCAGCAGTTACGGGTATGAGCAGTTCTTC.

The gene calls are TRBV2 and TRBJ2-7; no clear D. The CDR3 loop spans 13 amino acids. The V and J ends lost 5 bases and 2 bases respectively, with 10 bases between them. Per the germline V gene, CDR1 is SNHLY and CDR2 is FYNNEI. CDR3 nucleotides: TGTGCCAGCAGTCTCAACAGACCCTACGAGCAGTACTTC. Translating gives CASSLNRPYEQYF.

In this sample, this clone turned up a few times. The V and J genes are TRBV5-1 and TRBJ2-1; D might be TRBD2 (5 bases). Germline V CDR1 and CDR2: SGHRS, YFSETQ. The V and J ends lost 4 bases and 8 bases respectively, with 19 bases between them. CDR3 length: 15 residues. The CDR3 spells CASSLDSGGIDEQFF. Written as DNA, the CDR3 is TGCGCCAGCAGCCTCGATTCCGGAGGTATTGATGAGCAGTTCTTC.

V gene TRBV6-1 combines with J gene TRBJ1-6; D uncertain. The CDR3 runs 13 residues. The V end lost 6 bases, the J end lost 7 bases, and 10 bases lay between the germline ends. Germline V lookup: CDR1 MNHNS, CDR2 SASEGT. CDR3 region: CASSGNENSPLHF. In nucleotides, the CDR3 is TGTGCCAGCAGCGGTAACGAGAATTCACCCCTCCACTTT.

The rearrangement joins TRBV29-1 to TRBJ1-1; D is possibly TRBD1 (5 bases). Germline CDR1 SQVTM, CDR2 ANQGSEA. With 6 bases removed from V and 5 bases from J, the gap between germline ends came to 16 bases. CDR3 length: 13 residues. The CDR3 sequence is CSVTIQGKTEAFF. CDR3 DNA sequence: TGCAGCGTGACAATTCAGGGAAAAACTGAAGCTTTCTTT.

V and J are TRBV5-1 and TRBJ2-1; D perhaps matches TRBD1 (5 bases). The CDR3 runs 14 residues. With 0 bases removed from V and 12 bases from J, the gap between germline ends came to 16 bases. Germline V gives CDR1 SGHRS, CDR2 YFSETQ. CDR3 bases: TGCGCCAGCAGCTTGGGACAGTCCTATTCTGGGCAGTTCTTC. Protein sequence: CASSLGQSYSGQFF.

This chain joins TRBV7-2 and TRBJ1-4; TRBD1 is a possible D gene (5 bases). Deletions cut 3 bases from V and 7 bases from J, with 15 bases between. Germline CDR1 is SGHTA and CDR2 is FQGNSA. The CDR3 is 15 residues long. The CDR3 coding sequence is TGTGCCAGCAGCTTTATGGGGGAGGGTAGTGAAAAACTGTTTTTT. Translation gives CASSFMGEGSEKLFF.

The sample holds many counts of this clone. V is TRBV30 and J is TRBJ1-1; TRBD1 matches 8 bases. There are 13 residues in the CDR3. The V gene end was trimmed by 8 bases and the J gene end by 11 bases; junction bases not matched to a gene: 16. The germline V gene encodes CDR1 GTSNPN and CDR2 SVGIG (reference sequence). The CDR3 DNA is TGTGCCATTACCCGGGACAGGCCCAAGTTGGCTTTCTTT. Protein: CAITRDRPKLAFF.

This chain links TRBV29-1 with TRBJ1-2; D call uncertain. Germline CDR1 is SQVTM and CDR2 is ANQGSEA. This CDR3 has 14 amino acids. V lost 0 bases and J lost 4, with 12 bases in between. CDR3 DNA: TGCAGCGTTGAAGAAGGAGGGTCAGGCTATGGCTACACCTTC. It yields the protein CSVEEGGSGYGYTF.

The chain is built from TRBV19 and TRBJ2-6; 7 nucleotides match TRBD1. With 10 bases clipped from V and 3 bases from J, the junction kept 9 bases outside the gene matches. Germline-derived CDR1 and CDR2 are LNHDA and SQIVND (reference sequence). This CDR3 has 15 residues. The CDR3 reads CATRTGSSGANVLTF. CDR3 sequence (DNA): TGTGCCACCAGGACAGGTTCTAGTGGGGCCAACGTCCTGACTTTC.

The rearrangement links TRBV7-2 to TRBJ2-1, with TRBD2 identical over 11 bases. The CDR3 spans 16 residues. Germline lookup yields CDR1 SGHTA and CDR2 FQGNSA. V shed 3 bases, J shed 4 bases, and the junction held 5 bases outside the gene matches. CDR3 in DNA: TGTGCCAGCAGCTTGGCCGGGACTAGCGGATACAATGAGCAGTTCTTC. Its translation is CASSLAGTSGYNEQFF. The full variable domain, with the rest looked up from reference TRBV7-2 and TRBJ2-1, is GAGVSQSPSNKVTEKGKDVELRCDPISGHTALYWYRQSLGQGLEFLIYFQGNSAPDKSGLPSDRFSAERTGGSVSTLTIQRTQQEDSAVYLCASSLAGTSGYNEQFFGPGTRLTVL.

The chain has TRBV5-1 and TRBJ2-1, with 8 bases identical to TRBD2. Germline trimming cut 4 bases from V and 3 bases from J; bases unmatched to any gene: 6. CDR1 is SGHRS, CDR2 YFSETQ, per germline. The CDR3 contains 15 residues. CDR3 region: CASSQSGTSYNEQFF. CDR3 DNA sequence: TGCGCCAGCAGCCAATCCGGGACTAGCTACAATGAGCAGTTCTTC.

The chain is built from TRBV18 and TRBJ2-1; D remains ambiguous. CDR1 is KGHSH and CDR2 is LQKENI in the germline V gene. This CDR3 spans 17 amino acids. The V end lost 1 base, the J end lost 0 bases, and 13 bases lay between the germline ends. The chain's CDR3 is CASSPLVPGSSYNEQFF. The DNA for the CDR3 is TGTGCCAGCTCACCACTTGTTCCAGGAAGCTCCTACAATGAGCAGTTCTTC.

DNA for the CDR3: TGTGCCAGCAGCAGGGAGGGAATGAACACTGAAGCTTTCTTT. Amino acids: CASSREGMNTEAFF. The rearrangement links TRBV7-2 to TRBJ1-1; D gene unclear. V was clipped by 5 bases and J by 0 bases, with 10 bases between them. The germline V gene has CDR1 SGHTA and CDR2 FQGNSA. CDR3 length: 14 amino acids.

The table lists this clone with a few counts. The chain has TRBV19 and TRBJ1-1; 7 nucleotides match TRBD1. The germline gives CDR1 LNHDA, CDR2 SQIVND (reference sequence). V shed 5 bases, J shed 8 bases, and the junction held 8 bases outside the gene matches. The CDR3 loop spans 13 amino acids. The CDR3 DNA reads as TGTGCCAGTAGTTCCTACAGGGGCAGGGAAGCTTTCTTT. It specifies CASSSYRGREAFF.